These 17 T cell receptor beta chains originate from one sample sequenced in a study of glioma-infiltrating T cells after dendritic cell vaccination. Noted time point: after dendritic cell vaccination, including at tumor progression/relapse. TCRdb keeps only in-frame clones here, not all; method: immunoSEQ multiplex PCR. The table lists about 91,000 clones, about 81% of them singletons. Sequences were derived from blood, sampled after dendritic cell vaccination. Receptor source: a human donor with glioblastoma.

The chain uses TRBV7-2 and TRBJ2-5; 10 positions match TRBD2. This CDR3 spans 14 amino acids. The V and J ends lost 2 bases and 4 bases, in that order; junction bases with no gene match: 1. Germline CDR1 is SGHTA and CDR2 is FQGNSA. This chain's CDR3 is CASSLSSGRETQYF. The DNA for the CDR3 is TGTGCCAGCAGCTTATCTAGCGGGAGAGAGACCCAGTACTTC. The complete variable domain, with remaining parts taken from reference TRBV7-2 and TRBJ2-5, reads GAGVSQSPSNKVTEKGKDVELRCDPISGHTALYWYRQSLGQGLEFLIYFQGNSAPDKSGLPSDRFSAERTGGSVSTLTIQRTQQEDSAVYLCASSLSSGRETQYFGPGTRLLVL.

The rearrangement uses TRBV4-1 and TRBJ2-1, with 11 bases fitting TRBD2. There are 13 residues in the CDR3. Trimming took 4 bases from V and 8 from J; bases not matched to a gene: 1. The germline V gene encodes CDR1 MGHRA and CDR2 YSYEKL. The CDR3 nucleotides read TGCGCCAGCAGCCTGGGACTAGCGGATGAGCAGTTCTTC. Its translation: CASSLGLADEQFF.

CDR3 coding DNA: TGTGCCAGCAGCTTAGATAGGCAGAGCTACTACGAGCAGTACGTC. Residues: CASSLDRQSYYEQYV. The chain links TRBV11-2 to TRBJ2-7, with unresolved D. Trimming removed 0 bases at V and 3 bases at J, with 12 bases between. Germline assignment: CDR1 SGHAT and CDR2 FQNNGV. The CDR3 totals 15 residues.

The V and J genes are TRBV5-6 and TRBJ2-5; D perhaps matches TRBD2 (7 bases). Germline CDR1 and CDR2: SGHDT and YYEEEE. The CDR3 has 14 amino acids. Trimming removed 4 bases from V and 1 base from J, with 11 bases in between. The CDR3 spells CASSHAGAQETQYF. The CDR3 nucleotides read TGTGCCAGCAGCCACGCGGGGGCCCAAGAGACCCAGTACTTC.

The CDR3 nucleotides read TGTGCCAGCAGTGAAGCGGCAGTCAATCAGCCCCAGCATTTT. It translates to CASSEAAVNQPQHF. The chain uses TRBV6-1 and TRBJ1-5; D remains ambiguous. Germline V gene data show CDR1 as MNHNS and CDR2 as SASEGT. There are 14 residues in the CDR3. The V end lost 0 bases, the J end lost 3 bases, and 6 bases lay between the germline ends.

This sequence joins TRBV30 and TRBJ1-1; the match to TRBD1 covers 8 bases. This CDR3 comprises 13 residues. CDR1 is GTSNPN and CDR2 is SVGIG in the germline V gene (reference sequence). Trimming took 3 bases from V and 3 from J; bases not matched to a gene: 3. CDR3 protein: CAWRDRADTEAFF. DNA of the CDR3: TGTGCCTGGAGGGACAGGGCGGACACTGAAGCTTTCTTT. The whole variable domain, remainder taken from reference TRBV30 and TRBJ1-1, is SQTIHQWPATLVQPVGSPLSLECTVEGTSNPNLYWYRQAAGRGLQLLFYSVGIGQISSEVPQNLSASRPQDRQFILSSKKLLLSDSGFYLCAWRDRADTEAFFGQGTRLTVV.

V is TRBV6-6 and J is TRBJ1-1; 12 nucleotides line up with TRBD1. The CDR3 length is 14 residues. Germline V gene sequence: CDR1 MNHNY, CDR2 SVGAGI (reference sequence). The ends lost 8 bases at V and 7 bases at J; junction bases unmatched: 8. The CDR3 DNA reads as TGTGCCAGCCAAAAGGGACAGGGGGCGATTGAAGCTTTCTTT. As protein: CASQKGQGAIEAFF.

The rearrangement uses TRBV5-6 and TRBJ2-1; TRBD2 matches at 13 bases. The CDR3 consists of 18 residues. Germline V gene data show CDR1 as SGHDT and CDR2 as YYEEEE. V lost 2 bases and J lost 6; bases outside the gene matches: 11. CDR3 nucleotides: TGTGCCAGCAGCTTCCTACTAGCGGGAGGGCCCTCAGGCAATGAGCAGTTCTTC. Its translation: CASSFLLAGGPSGNEQFF.

The CDR3 region is CASSLGGGGYNEQFF. In DNA form, the CDR3 reads TGCGCCAGCAGTTTAGGCGGGGGCGGGTACAATGAGCAGTTCTTC. The chain couples TRBV5-1 to TRBJ2-1; TRBD2 is a possible D gene (7 bases). CDR3 length: 15 residues. V lost 5 bases, J lost 4 bases, and 16 bases lay in between. Germline V gene data show CDR1 as SGHRS and CDR2 as YFSETQ.

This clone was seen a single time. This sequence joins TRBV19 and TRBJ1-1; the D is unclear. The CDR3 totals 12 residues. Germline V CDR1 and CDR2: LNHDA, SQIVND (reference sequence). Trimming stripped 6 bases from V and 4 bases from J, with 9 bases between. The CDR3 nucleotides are TGTGCCAGTAGCAGGTTGGGCACTGAAGCTTTCTTT. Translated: CASSRLGTEAFF.

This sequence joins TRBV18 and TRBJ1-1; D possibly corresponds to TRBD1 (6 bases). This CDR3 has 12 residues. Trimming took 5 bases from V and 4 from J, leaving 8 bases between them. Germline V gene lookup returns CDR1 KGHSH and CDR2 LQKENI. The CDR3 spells CASSSGVTEAFF. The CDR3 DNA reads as TGTGCCAGCTCATCAGGGGTCACTGAAGCTTTCTTT.

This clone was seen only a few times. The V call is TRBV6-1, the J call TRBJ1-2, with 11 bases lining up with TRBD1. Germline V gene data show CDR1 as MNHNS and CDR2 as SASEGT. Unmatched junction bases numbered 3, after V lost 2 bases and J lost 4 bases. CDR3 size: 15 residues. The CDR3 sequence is CASSERTGGFYGYTF. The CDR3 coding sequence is TGTGCCAGCAGTGAAAGGACAGGGGGCTTCTATGGCTACACCTTC.

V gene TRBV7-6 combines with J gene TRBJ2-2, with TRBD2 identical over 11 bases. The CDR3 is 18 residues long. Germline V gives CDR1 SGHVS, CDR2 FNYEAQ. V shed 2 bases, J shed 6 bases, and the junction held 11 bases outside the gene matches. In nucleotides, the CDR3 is TGTGCCAGCAGCTTATATAGTAGCGGGAGGGCCCTTTCCGGGGAGCTGTTTTTT. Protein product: CASSLYSSGRALSGELFF.

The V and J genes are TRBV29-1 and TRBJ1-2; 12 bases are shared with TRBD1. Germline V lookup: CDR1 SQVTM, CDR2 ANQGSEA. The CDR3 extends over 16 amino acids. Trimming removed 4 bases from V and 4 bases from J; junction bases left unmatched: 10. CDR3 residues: CSVVGGTGGASYGYTF. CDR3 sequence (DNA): TGCAGCGTTGTGGGGGGGACAGGGGGCGCGAGCTATGGCTACACCTTC.

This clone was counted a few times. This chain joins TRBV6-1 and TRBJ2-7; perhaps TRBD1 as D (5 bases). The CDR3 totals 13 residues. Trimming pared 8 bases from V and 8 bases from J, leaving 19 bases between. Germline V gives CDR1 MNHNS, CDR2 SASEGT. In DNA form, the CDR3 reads TGTGCCAGCGGAAGGACAAACCCTACGCAGCAGTACTTC. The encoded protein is CASGRTNPTQQYF.

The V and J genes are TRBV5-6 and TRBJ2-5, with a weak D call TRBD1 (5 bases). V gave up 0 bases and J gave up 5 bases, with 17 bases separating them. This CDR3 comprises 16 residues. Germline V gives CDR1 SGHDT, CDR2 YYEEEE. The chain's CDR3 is CASSLVEGAPGETQYF. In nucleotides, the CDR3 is TGTGCCAGCAGCTTGGTGGAAGGGGCCCCCGGGGAGACCCAGTACTTC.

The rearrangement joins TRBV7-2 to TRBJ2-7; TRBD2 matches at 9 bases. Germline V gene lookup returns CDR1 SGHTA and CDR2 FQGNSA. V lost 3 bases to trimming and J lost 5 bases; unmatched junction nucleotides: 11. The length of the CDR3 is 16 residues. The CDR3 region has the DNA TGTGCCAGCAGCTTGGTCGCCATAGCGGGGGTGGACGAGCAGTACTTC. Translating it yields CASSLVAIAGVDEQYF.